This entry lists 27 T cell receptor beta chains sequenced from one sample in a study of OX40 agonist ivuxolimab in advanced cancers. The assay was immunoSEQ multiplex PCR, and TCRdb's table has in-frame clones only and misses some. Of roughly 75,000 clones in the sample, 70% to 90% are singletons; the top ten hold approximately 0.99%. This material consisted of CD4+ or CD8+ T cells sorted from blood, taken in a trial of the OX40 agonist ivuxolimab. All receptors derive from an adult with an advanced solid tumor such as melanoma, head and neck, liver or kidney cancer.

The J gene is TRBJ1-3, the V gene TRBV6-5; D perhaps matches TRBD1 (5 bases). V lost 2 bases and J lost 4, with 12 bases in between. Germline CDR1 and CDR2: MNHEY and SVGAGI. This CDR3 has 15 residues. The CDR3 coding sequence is TGTGCCAGCAGTTACCAGGGAAATATCGGAAACACCATATATTTT. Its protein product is CASSYQGNIGNTIYF.

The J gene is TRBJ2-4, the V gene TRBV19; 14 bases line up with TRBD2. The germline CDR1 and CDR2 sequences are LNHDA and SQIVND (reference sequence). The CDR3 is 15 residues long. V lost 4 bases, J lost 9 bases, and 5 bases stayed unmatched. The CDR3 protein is CASSKTSGRAAIQYF. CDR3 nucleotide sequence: TGTGCCAGTAGTAAGACTAGCGGGAGGGCCGCCATTCAGTACTTC.

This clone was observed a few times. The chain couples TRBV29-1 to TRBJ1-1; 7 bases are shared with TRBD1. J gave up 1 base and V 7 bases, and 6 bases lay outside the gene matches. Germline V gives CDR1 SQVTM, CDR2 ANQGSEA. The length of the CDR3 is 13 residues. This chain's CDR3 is CSALRTGNTEAFF. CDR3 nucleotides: TGCAGCGCCCTACGGACAGGGAACACTGAAGCTTTCTTT.

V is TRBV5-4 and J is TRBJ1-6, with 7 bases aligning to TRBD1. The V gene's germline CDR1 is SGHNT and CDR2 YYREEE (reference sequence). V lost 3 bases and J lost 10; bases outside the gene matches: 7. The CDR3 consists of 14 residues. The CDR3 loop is CASSSNRGGSPLHF. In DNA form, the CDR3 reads TGTGCCAGCAGCTCAAACAGGGGAGGATCACCCCTCCACTTT.

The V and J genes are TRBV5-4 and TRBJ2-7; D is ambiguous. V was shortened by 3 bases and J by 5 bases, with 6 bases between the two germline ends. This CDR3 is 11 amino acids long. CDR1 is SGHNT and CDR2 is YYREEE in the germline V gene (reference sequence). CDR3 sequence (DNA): TGTGCCAGCAGCTCCTTCCACGAGCAGTACTTC. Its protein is CASSSFHEQYF.

The CDR3 sequence: CASSKTLSGNTIYF. CDR3 DNA sequence: TGTGCCAGCAGCAAGACACTCTCTGGAAACACCATATATTTT. This chain joins TRBV28 and TRBJ1-3, with no clear D. The germline CDR1 and CDR2 sequences are MDHEN and SYDVKM. V gave up 6 bases and J gave up 0 bases, with 9 bases separating them. CDR3 length: 14 residues.

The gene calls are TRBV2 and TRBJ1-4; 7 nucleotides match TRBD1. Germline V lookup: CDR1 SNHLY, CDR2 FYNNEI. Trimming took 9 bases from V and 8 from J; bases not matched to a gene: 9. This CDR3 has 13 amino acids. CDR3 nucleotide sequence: TGTGCCAGTAGGGGGCAGGGTCAAGAAAAACTGTTTTTT. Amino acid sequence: CASRGQGQEKLFF.

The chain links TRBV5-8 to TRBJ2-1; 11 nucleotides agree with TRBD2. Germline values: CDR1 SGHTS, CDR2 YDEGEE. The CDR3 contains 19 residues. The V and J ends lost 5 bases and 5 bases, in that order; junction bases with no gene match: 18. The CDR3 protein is CASSLSLGSGRVRNNEQFF. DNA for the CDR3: TGTGCCAGCAGTCTCTCCCTTGGTAGCGGGAGGGTAAGGAACAATGAGCAGTTCTTC.

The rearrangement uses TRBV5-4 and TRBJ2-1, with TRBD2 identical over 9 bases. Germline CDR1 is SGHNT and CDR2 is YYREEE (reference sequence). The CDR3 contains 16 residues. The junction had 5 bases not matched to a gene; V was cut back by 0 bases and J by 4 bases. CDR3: CASSLASGRPYNEQFF. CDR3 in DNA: TGTGCCAGCAGCTTGGCCAGCGGGAGGCCTTACAATGAGCAGTTCTTC.

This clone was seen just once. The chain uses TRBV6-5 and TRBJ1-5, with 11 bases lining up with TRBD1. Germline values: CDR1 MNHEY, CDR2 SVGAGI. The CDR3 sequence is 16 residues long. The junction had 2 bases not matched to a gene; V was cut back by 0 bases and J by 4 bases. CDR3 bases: TGTGCCAGCAGTTACTCCGGGACAGGGGGGAATCAGCCCCAGCATTTT. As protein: CASSYSGTGGNQPQHF.

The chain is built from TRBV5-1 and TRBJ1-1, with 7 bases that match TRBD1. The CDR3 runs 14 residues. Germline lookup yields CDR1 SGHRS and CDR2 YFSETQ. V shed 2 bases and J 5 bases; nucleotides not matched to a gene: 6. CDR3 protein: CASSLQGRKTEAFF. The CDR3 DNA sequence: TGCGCCAGCAGCTTACAGGGGAGGAAGACTGAAGCTTTCTTT.

The CDR3: CASSPVEGPHNEQFF. Here the CDR3 DNA reads TGTGCCAGCTCACCAGTGGAGGGGCCCCACAATGAGCAGTTCTTC. The V and J genes are TRBV18 and TRBJ2-1, with D maybe TRBD2 (6 bases). Germline V CDR1 and CDR2: KGHSH, LQKENI. This CDR3 contains 15 residues. V was cut by 2 bases and J by 5 bases, with 13 bases left in between.

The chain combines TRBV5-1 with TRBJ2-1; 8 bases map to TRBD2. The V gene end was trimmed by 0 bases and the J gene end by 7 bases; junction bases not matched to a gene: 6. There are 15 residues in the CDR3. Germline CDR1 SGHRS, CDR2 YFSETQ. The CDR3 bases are TGCGCCAGCAGCTTGGCTGCGCCGGGAGGGAATGAGCAGTTCTTC. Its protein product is CASSLAAPGGNEQFF.

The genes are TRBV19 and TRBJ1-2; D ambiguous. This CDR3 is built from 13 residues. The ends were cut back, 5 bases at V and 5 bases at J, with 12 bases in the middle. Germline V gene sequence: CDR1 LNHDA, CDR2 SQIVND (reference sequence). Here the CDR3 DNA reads TGTGCCAGTAGTTTCCGTCGCGGTTATGGCTACACCTTC. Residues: CASSFRRGYGYTF.

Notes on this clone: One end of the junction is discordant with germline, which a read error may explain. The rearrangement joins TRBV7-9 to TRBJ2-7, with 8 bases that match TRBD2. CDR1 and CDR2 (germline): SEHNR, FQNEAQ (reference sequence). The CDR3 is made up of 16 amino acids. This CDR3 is CASSIAGLTWGDEQYF. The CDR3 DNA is TGTGCCAGCAGCATAGCGGGACTGACCTGGGGCGACGAGCAGTACTTC.

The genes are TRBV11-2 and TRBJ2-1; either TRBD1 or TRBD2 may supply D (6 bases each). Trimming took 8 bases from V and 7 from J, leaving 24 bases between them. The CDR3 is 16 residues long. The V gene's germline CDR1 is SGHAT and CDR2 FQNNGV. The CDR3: CASGNSGSGARNEQFF. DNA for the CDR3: TGTGCCAGCGGCAACTCGGGCTCGGGGGCGAGGAATGAGCAGTTCTTC. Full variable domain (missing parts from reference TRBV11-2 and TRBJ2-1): EAGVAQSPRYKIIEKRQSVAFWCNPISGHATLYWYQQILGQGPKLLIQFQNNGVVDDSQLPKDRFSAERLKGVDSTLKIQPAKLEDSAVYLCASGNSGSGARNEQFFGPGTRLTVL.

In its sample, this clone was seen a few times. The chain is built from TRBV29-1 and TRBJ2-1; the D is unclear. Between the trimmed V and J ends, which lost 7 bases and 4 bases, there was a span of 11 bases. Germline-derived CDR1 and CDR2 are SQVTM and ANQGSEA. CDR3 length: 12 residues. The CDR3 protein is CSAKGIYNEQFF. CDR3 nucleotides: TGCAGCGCCAAAGGGATATACAATGAGCAGTTCTTC.

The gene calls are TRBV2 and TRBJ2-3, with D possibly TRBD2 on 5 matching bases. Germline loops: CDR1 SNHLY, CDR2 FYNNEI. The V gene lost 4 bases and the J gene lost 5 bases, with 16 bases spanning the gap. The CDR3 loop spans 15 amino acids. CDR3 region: CASSVSPGTGDTQYF. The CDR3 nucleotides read TGTGCCAGCAGTGTGAGTCCGGGAACGGGAGATACGCAGTATTTT.

As DNA, the CDR3 is TGTGCCAGCAGCCCCCAAGTTGGGCCCCTGTCCCCAGATACGCAGTATTTT. As protein: CASSPQVGPLSPDTQYF. This chain uses TRBV7-3 with TRBJ2-3; D gene unclear. CDR3 length equals 17 residues. The V end lost 5 bases, the J end lost 4 bases, and 22 bases lay between the germline ends. Germline V gene data show CDR1 as SGHTA and CDR2 as FQGTGA. Variable domain in full (rest from reference TRBV7-3 and TRBJ2-3): GAGVSQTPSNKVTEKGKYVELRCDPISGHTALYWYRQSLGQGPEFLIYFQGTGAADDSGLPNDRFFAVRPEGSVSTLKIQRTERGDSAVYLCASSPQVGPLSPDTQYFGPGTRLTVL.

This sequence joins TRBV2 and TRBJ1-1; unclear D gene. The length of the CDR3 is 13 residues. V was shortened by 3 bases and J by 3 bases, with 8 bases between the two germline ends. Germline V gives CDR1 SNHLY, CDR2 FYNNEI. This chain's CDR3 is CASSEVPDTEAFF. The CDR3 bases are TGTGCCAGCAGTGAGGTGCCGGACACTGAAGCTTTCTTT.

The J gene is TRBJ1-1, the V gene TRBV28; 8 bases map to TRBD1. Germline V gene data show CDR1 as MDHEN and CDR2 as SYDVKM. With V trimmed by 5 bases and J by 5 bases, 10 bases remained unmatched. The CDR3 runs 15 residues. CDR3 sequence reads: CASSPHGTGSTEAFF. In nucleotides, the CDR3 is TGTGCCAGCAGTCCGCACGGGACAGGTTCTACTGAAGCTTTCTTT.

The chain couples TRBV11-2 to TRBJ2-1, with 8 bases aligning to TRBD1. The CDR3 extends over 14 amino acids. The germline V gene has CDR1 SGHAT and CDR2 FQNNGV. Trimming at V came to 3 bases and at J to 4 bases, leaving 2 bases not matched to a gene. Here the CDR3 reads CASSLWTGYNEQFF. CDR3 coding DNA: TGTGCCAGCAGCTTGTGGACAGGGTACAATGAGCAGTTCTTC. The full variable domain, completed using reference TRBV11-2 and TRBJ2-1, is EAGVAQSPRYKIIEKRQSVAFWCNPISGHATLYWYQQILGQGPKLLIQFQNNGVVDDSQLPKDRFSAERLKGVDSTLKIQPAKLEDSAVYLCASSLWTGYNEQFFGPGTRLTVL.

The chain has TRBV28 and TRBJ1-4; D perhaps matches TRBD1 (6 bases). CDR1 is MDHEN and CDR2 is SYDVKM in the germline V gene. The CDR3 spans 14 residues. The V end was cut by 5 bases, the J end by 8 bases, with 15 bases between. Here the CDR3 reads CASSEGQLREKLFF. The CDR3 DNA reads TGTGCCAGCAGTGAAGGACAGCTCCGGGAAAAACTGTTTTTT.

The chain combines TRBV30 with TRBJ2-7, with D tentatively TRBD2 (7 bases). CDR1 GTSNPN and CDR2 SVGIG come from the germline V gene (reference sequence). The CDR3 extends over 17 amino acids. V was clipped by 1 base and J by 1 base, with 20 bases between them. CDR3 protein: CAWSGGGGGRESYEQYF. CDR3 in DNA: TGTGCCTGGAGTGGAGGAGGGGGGGGAAGGGAATCCTACGAGCAGTACTTC.

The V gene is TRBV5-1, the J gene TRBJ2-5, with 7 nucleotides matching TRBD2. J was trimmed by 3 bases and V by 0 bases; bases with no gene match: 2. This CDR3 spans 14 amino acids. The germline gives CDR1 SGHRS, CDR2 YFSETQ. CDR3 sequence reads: CASSLEREEETQYF. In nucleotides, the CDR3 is TGCGCCAGCAGCTTGGAACGGGAGGAAGAGACCCAGTACTTC.

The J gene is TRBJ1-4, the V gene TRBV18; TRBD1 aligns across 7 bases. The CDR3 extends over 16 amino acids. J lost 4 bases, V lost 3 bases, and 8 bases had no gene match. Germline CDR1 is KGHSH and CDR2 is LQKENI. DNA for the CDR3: TGTGCCAGCTCACCCCGATCGGACAGGCTTAATGAAAAACTGTTTTTT. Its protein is CASSPRSDRLNEKLFF.

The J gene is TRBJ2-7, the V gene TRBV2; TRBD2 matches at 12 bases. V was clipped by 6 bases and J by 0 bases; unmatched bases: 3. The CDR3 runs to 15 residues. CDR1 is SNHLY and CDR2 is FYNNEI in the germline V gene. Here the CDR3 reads CASRLLAGGSYEQYF. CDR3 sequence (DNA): TGTGCCAGCAGGTTACTAGCGGGAGGCTCCTACGAGCAGTACTTC.